A single sample is the source of the 21 T cell receptor beta chains below, sequenced in a study of blood T cell repertoires in COVID-19. Only in-frame clones appear in the TCRdb table, and some are missing; sequencing was by immunoSEQ multiplex PCR. The sample holds about 41,000 clones; around 86% are singletons and the top ten take 35% to 55%. Sequencing used peripheral blood. Source of these receptors: a woman of 80 years or more with acute or convalescent COVID-19.

The rearrangement links TRBV30 to TRBJ1-2, with D unresolved. CDR3 length equals 10 residues. From germline, CDR1 is GTSNPN and CDR2 SVGIG (reference sequence). CDR3 region: CATGSYGYTF. DNA for the CDR3: TGTGCGACGGGTAGCTATGGCTACACCTTC.

The rearrangement joins TRBV12-3 or TRBV12-4 to TRBJ1-6; D gene ambiguous. Trimming pared 3 bases from V and 9 bases from J, leaving 6 bases between. The CDR3 sequence is 12 residues long. The CDR3 spells CASSFSGSPLHF. The DNA of the CDR3 is TGTGCCAGCAGTTTCTCGGGTTCACCCCTCCACTTT.

This chain joins TRBV5-1 and TRBJ2-3; a weak D match, TRBD2 (6 bases). The germline gives CDR1 SGHRS, CDR2 YFSETQ. V was pared by 2 bases and J by 3 bases, with 10 bases between. This CDR3 contains 14 residues. The CDR3 loop reads CASSFRLGTDTQYF. The CDR3 DNA sequence: TGCGCCAGCAGCTTTAGACTAGGAACAGATACGCAGTATTTT. Filled out from reference TRBV5-1 and TRBJ2-3, the complete variable domain reads KAGVTQTPRYLIKTRGQQVTLSCSPISGHRSVSWYQQTPGQGLQFLFEYFSETQRNKGNFPGRFSGRQFSNSRSEMNVSTLELGDSALYLCASSFRLGTDTQYFGPGTRLTVL.

The chain links TRBV7-2 to TRBJ1-5; D is possibly TRBD1 (5 bases). Germline CDR1 SGHTA, CDR2 FQGNSA. The CDR3 consists of 15 residues. V was shortened by 6 bases and J by 0 bases, with 12 bases between the two germline ends. This chain's CDR3 is CASSSGGYSNQPQHF. The CDR3 DNA follows: TGTGCCAGCAGTTCCGGGGGTTATAGCAATCAGCCCCAGCATTTT.

This clone was counted a single time. The chain joins TRBV30 to TRBJ2-7; D perhaps matches TRBD2 (7 bases). V lost 0 bases and J 0 bases, leaving 18 bases between the germline ends. The CDR3 contains 17 residues. From germline, CDR1 is GTSNPN and CDR2 SVGIG (reference sequence). The CDR3 here is CAWSVGGGKRSSYEQYF. DNA of the CDR3: TGTGCCTGGAGTGTCGGCGGGGGCAAAAGGAGCTCCTACGAGCAGTACTTC.

The chain carries TRBV7-2 and TRBJ1-5; D unclear. The CDR3 consists of 15 residues. Germline loops: CDR1 SGHTA, CDR2 FQGNSA. The V end was cut by 1 base, the J end by 4 bases, with 11 bases between. In nucleotides, the CDR3 is TGTGCCAGCAGCTTAGAGTCCTATTATAATCAGCCCCAGCATTTT. It yields the protein CASSLESYYNQPQHF.

The chain's CDR3 is CASSSQGGLSGEQFF. In DNA, the CDR3 is TGTGCCAGCAGTTCCCAGGGGGGCCTGTCCGGTGAGCAGTTCTTC. The V and J genes are TRBV5-6 and TRBJ2-1, with D tentatively TRBD1 (7 bases). Trimming left V 5 bases short and J 9 bases short, with 21 bases between. The CDR3 contains 15 residues. Germline V gene data show CDR1 as SGHDT and CDR2 as YYEEEE.

The rearrangement uses TRBV3-1 (or the pseudogene TRBV3-2) and TRBJ2-2; 9 nucleotides agree with TRBD1. Germline-derived CDR1 and CDR2 are LGHDT and YNNKEL (reference sequence). J lost 7 bases, V lost 4 bases, and 10 bases had no gene match. There are 16 residues in the CDR3. CDR3 sequence (DNA): TGTGCCAGCAGCCGGGGAGGACAGGGGTTTCACGGGGAGCTGTTTTTT. Protein sequence: CASSRGGQGFHGELFF.

The chain employs TRBV19 and TRBJ2-7; TRBD1 agrees at 7 bases. This CDR3 has 15 amino acids. The V gene end was trimmed by 4 bases and the J gene end by 2 bases; junction bases not matched to a gene: 8. Germline V CDR1 and CDR2: LNHDA, SQIVND (reference sequence). CDR3 bases: TGTGCCAGTAGTAAAACCCCGACAGGGACCTACGAGCAGTACTTC. This codes for CASSKTPTGTYEQYF. The full variable domain, its missing parts supplied by reference TRBV19 and TRBJ2-7, is DGGITQSPKYLFRKEGQNVTLSCEQNLNHDAMYWYRQDPGQGLRLIYYSQIVNDFQKGDIAEGYSVSREKKESFPLTVTSAQKNPTAFYLCASSKTPTGTYEQYFGPGTRLTVT.

The genes are TRBV5-1 and TRBJ1-2, with 9 bases fitting TRBD1. The CDR3 length is 16 residues. CDR1 is SGHRS and CDR2 is YFSETQ in the germline V gene. The V segment lost 5 bases and the J segment 3 bases; nucleotides outside the gene matches: 11. The CDR3 sequence is CASRAGTGPLYYGYTF. The CDR3 DNA sequence: TGCGCCAGCAGAGCCGGGACAGGGCCGCTTTACTATGGCTACACCTTC.

This sequence joins TRBV29-1 and TRBJ1-1; weak D call: TRBD1 (5 bases). V lost 4 bases and J 1 base, leaving 13 bases between the germline ends. Germline assignment: CDR1 SQVTM and CDR2 ANQGSEA. CDR3 size: 14 residues. CDR3 region: CSVGVSTGNTEAFF. CDR3 sequence (DNA): TGCAGCGTTGGGGTTTCTACAGGGAACACTGAAGCTTTCTTT.

This clone came up once. The rearrangement links TRBV7-9 to TRBJ2-5, with 10 nucleotides matching TRBD1. V dropped 4 bases and J dropped 4; count of bases not matched to a gene: 9. The CDR3 spans 16 residues. CDR1 is SEHNR and CDR2 is FQNEAQ in the germline V gene (reference sequence). The chain's CDR3 is CASSSDGQGGAETQYF. DNA for the CDR3: TGTGCCAGCAGCTCCGACGGACAGGGGGGAGCAGAGACCCAGTACTTC.

Only one count was recorded for this clone. The V and J genes are TRBV19 and TRBJ1-1; the match to TRBD1 covers 8 bases. Trimming cost V 4 bases and J 6 bases; bases outside gene matches: 4. Per germline, CDR1 LNHDA and CDR2 SQIVND (reference sequence). CDR3 length: 13 residues. The CDR3 sequence is CASSTTGGSEAFF. The CDR3 DNA sequence: TGTGCCAGTAGTACCACAGGGGGGTCTGAAGCTTTCTTT. The full variable domain, its missing parts supplied by reference TRBV19 and TRBJ1-1, is DGGITQSPKYLFRKEGQNVTLSCEQNLNHDAMYWYRQDPGQGLRLIYYSQIVNDFQKGDIAEGYSVSREKKESFPLTVTSAQKNPTAFYLCASSTTGGSEAFFGQGTRLTVV.

This sequence joins TRBV18 and TRBJ1-1; the match to TRBD1 covers 7 bases. The CDR3 extends over 15 amino acids. In germline, CDR1 is KGHSH, CDR2 LQKENI. Trimming cost V 3 bases and J 7 bases; bases outside gene matches: 11. Written as DNA, the CDR3 is TGTGCCAGCTCACCGACGCTGACAGGGTTGGGTGAAGCTTTCTTT. Translating gives CASSPTLTGLGEAFF.

The chain uses TRBV6-5 and TRBJ1-2, with D possibly matching TRBD1 (5 bases). Deletions cut 0 bases from V and 7 bases from J, with 9 bases between. The CDR3 totals 13 residues. CDR1 and CDR2 (germline): MNHEY, SVGAGI. DNA for the CDR3: TGTGCCAGCAGTTACTCCCAGGGAATTGGCTACACCTTC. This codes for CASSYSQGIGYTF.

The chain joins TRBV4-1 to TRBJ2-2; 8 nucleotides match TRBD1. With V trimmed by 2 bases and J by 4 bases, 15 bases remained unmatched. Germline V lookup: CDR1 MGHRA, CDR2 YSYEKL. The CDR3 contains 19 residues. The CDR3 loop is CASSQPHTSRQGSTGELFF. CDR3 nucleotide sequence: TGCGCCAGCAGCCAACCTCATACCTCGAGACAGGGGTCCACCGGGGAGCTGTTTTTT.

The chain combines TRBV7-6 with TRBJ2-7; weak D call: TRBD1 (6 bases). In germline, CDR1 is SGHVS, CDR2 FNYEAQ. With 1 base removed from V and 2 bases from J, the gap between germline ends came to 9 bases. This CDR3 has 14 amino acids. The CDR3 here is CASSLEQGPYEQYF. The DNA for the CDR3 is TGTGCCAGCAGCTTAGAGCAGGGGCCCTACGAGCAGTACTTC.

The chain joins TRBV5-6 to TRBJ1-4; D perhaps matches TRBD1 (5 bases). Trimming stripped 2 bases from V and 7 bases from J, with 12 bases between. The CDR3 extends over 14 amino acids. The germline V gene encodes CDR1 SGHDT and CDR2 YYEEEE. In DNA form, the CDR3 reads TGTGCCAGCAGCTTTCTAGGGGAAGGTGAAAAACTGTTTTTT. This sequence encodes CASSFLGEGEKLFF.

The chain is built from TRBV3-1 (or the pseudogene TRBV3-2) and TRBJ2-1; 14 bases are shared with TRBD2. The length of the CDR3 is 16 residues. The V gene end was trimmed by 0 bases and the J gene end by 7 bases; junction bases not matched to a gene: 2. Per the germline V gene, CDR1 is LGHDT and CDR2 is YNNKEL (reference sequence). In DNA form, the CDR3 reads TGTGCCAGCAGCCAAGATTGGACTAGCGGGGGGAATGAGCAGTTCTTC. As protein: CASSQDWTSGGNEQFF.

V and J are TRBV29-1 and TRBJ1-2; D ambiguous. V lost 2 bases and J 4 bases, leaving 5 bases between the germline ends. The CDR3 is made up of 11 amino acids. Looked up from germline, CDR1 is SQVTM and CDR2 is ANQGSEA. The CDR3 DNA sequence: TGCAGCGTTGAATTCAGCTATGGCTACACCTTC. It codes for CSVEFSYGYTF.

The chain employs TRBV19 and TRBJ1-2; D may be TRBD1 (5 bases). The V and J ends lost 2 bases and 5 bases respectively, with 9 bases between them. The CDR3 contains 13 residues. Germline assignment: CDR1 LNHDA and CDR2 SQIVND (reference sequence). DNA for the CDR3: TGTGCCAGTAGTATAAACAGACAGTATGGCTACACCTTC. Encoded protein: CASSINRQYGYTF.